The table lists the clone carrying this T cell receptor beta chain with a few counts. The sample originates from a study of T-cell reconstitution after alpha-beta-depleted transplantation in children. A TCRbeta library incorporating unique molecular identifiers was prepared. TCRdb recomputed calls from the PCR reads with MiXCR, one row per CDR3 protein. The data contain 250,000 to 350,000 distinct CDR3 sequences, about 10% of them singletons. The ends lost 7 bases at V and 8 bases at J; junction bases unmatched: 5. CDR3 length: 13 amino acids. Germline loops: CDR1 DFQATT, CDR2 SNEGSKA (reference sequence).

Sequences were derived from PBMCs from the stem cell graft donor, sampled from the stem cell graft. The receptor comes from a human donor who donated a stem cell graft to a child with SCID. The chain employs TRBV20-1 and TRBJ2-1; 13 nucleotides align to TRBD2. CDR3 nucleotides: TGCAGTGGGGCGGGACTAGCGGGGTATGAGCAGTTCTTC. Amino acids: CSGAGLAGYEQFF.